One sample yielded the 29 T cell receptor beta chains listed below, sequenced in a study of T cell changes during pregnancy in multiple sclerosis. Sequencing used immunoSEQ multiplex PCR; TCRdb keeps in-frame clones, though not all of them. The data contain more than 90,000 clones, about 91% of them singletons. Here the sequenced sample was peripheral blood, taken in the second trimester of pregnancy. All receptors come from a female donor with multiple sclerosis, enrolled in a pregnancy study.

This rearrangement joins TRBV11-2 to TRBJ1-2; D may be TRBD1 (6 bases). The V and J ends lost 6 bases and 2 bases respectively, with 10 bases between them. The CDR3 consists of 13 residues. The V gene's germline CDR1 is SGHAT and CDR2 FQNNGV. CDR3: CASSPQGNYGYTF. In DNA, the CDR3 is TGTGCCAGCAGTCCTCAGGGGAACTATGGCTACACCTTC. The full variable domain, its missing parts supplied by reference TRBV11-2 and TRBJ1-2, is EAGVAQSPRYKIIEKRQSVAFWCNPISGHATLYWYQQILGQGPKLLIQFQNNGVVDDSQLPKDRFSAERLKGVDSTLKIQPAKLEDSAVYLCASSPQGNYGYTFGSGTRLTVV.

The CDR3 DNA follows: TGTGCCAGTAGTATTAGTGATACCTACGAGCAGTACTTC. Its translation is CASSISDTYEQYF. J is TRBJ2-7 and V is TRBV19, with D unclear. This CDR3 is 13 amino acids long. The V and J ends lost 3 bases and 2 bases respectively, with 8 bases between them. Germline assignment: CDR1 LNHDA and CDR2 SQIVND (reference sequence).

As DNA, the CDR3 is TGTGCCAGTAGTCCGAGGGTGTCAGTCACGGCAGATACGCAGTATTTT. Translating gives CASSPRVSVTADTQYF. The rearrangement links TRBV19 to TRBJ2-3; weak D call: TRBD2 (5 bases). CDR3 length: 16 residues. Per the germline V gene, CDR1 is LNHDA and CDR2 is SQIVND (reference sequence). Trimming cost V 5 bases and J 4 bases, with 19 bases left between them.

The chain links TRBV14 to TRBJ1-2; maybe TRBD1 (6 bases). V shed 0 bases and J shed 6 bases, with 23 bases lying between them. Germline CDR1 reads SGHDN; CDR2 reads FVKESK. The CDR3 is 18 residues long. CDR3 protein: CASSQEGFLAGTSNGYTF. CDR3 DNA: TGTGCCAGCAGCCAAGAAGGGTTCTTGGCAGGGACAAGTAATGGCTACACCTTC.

V gene TRBV30 combines with J gene TRBJ1-5; D is perhaps TRBD1 (5 bases). CDR3 length: 13 amino acids. Deletions cut 2 bases from V and 4 bases from J, with 9 bases between. Germline CDR1 GTSNPN, CDR2 SVGIG (reference sequence). CDR3 sequence: CAWSQGVNQPQHF. DNA for the CDR3: TGTGCCTGGAGTCAGGGTGTAAATCAGCCCCAGCATTTT.

The chain carries TRBV7-9 and TRBJ1-3; D gene unclear. The germline V gene encodes CDR1 SEHNR and CDR2 FQNEAQ (reference sequence). The V end was cut by 0 bases, the J end by 0 bases, with 15 bases between. This CDR3 region has 18 residues. CDR3 DNA: TGTGCCAGCAGCTTAGCGCTCTCCAGGCTGAACTCTGGAAACACCATATATTTT. As protein: CASSLALSRLNSGNTIYF.

The V and J genes are TRBV14 and TRBJ2-7; perhaps TRBD1 as D (6 bases). V dropped 3 bases and J dropped 4 bases, with 10 bases sitting between them. This CDR3 region has 13 residues. CDR1 SGHDN and CDR2 FVKESK come from the germline V gene. CDR3 bases: TGTGCCAGCAGCCAGGAGACAGGTTACGAGCAGTACTTC. Its translation is CASSQETGYEQYF.

J is TRBJ2-1 and V is TRBV7-9; D may be TRBD1 (5 bases). V lost 3 bases and J lost 4, with 13 bases in between. This CDR3 is built from 15 residues. The germline V gene encodes CDR1 SEHNR and CDR2 FQNEAQ (reference sequence). The DNA of the CDR3 is TGTGCCAGCAGCTTGACCGAAAGGGGTTACAATGAGCAGTTCTTC. Its protein is CASSLTERGYNEQFF.

This chain uses TRBV27 with TRBJ2-2; the D gene is possibly TRBD1 (5 bases). The germline V and J ends were trimmed by 4 bases and 6 bases, with 12 bases remaining between them. The CDR3 totals 14 residues. In germline, CDR1 is MNHEY, CDR2 SMNVEV (reference sequence). The DNA of the CDR3 is TGTGCCAGCAGTTCGACAGTTATCGCCGGGGAGCTGTTTTTT. It yields the protein CASSSTVIAGELFF.

This chain uses TRBV15 with TRBJ2-5, with D maybe TRBD1 (6 bases). This CDR3 contains 17 residues. The germline CDR1 and CDR2 sequences are LNHNV and YYDKDF (reference sequence). The V and J ends lost 0 bases and 5 bases respectively, with 19 bases between them. CDR3 in amino acids: CATSRDLLGADWETQYF. In DNA form, the CDR3 reads TGTGCCACCAGCAGAGATCTGTTGGGGGCGGATTGGGAGACCCAGTACTTC.

This sequence joins TRBV7-2 and TRBJ1-5; the match to TRBD1 covers 7 bases. The CDR3 is made up of 15 amino acids. V lost 5 bases, J lost 1 base, and 5 bases stayed unmatched. Germline assignment: CDR1 SGHTA and CDR2 FQGNSA. The CDR3 spells CASSLWTGSNQPQHF. The DNA of the CDR3 is TGTGCCAGCAGCCTCTGGACAGGCAGCAATCAGCCCCAGCATTTT. Complete variable domain (other parts from reference TRBV7-2 and TRBJ1-5): GAGVSQSPSNKVTEKGKDVELRCDPISGHTALYWYRQSLGQGLEFLIYFQGNSAPDKSGLPSDRFSAERTGGSVSTLTIQRTQQEDSAVYLCASSLWTGSNQPQHFGDGTRLSIL.

This chain uses TRBV27 with TRBJ1-3, with a possible D match to TRBD1 (5 bases). The V gene's germline CDR1 is MNHEY and CDR2 SMNVEV (reference sequence). CDR3 length equals 15 residues. V was pared by 4 bases and J by 0 bases, with 10 bases between. The CDR3 bases are TGTGCCAGCAGTTCGGCGGGGACCTCTGGAAACACCATATATTTT. This sequence encodes CASSSAGTSGNTIYF.

J is TRBJ1-1 and V is TRBV27; the match to TRBD1 covers 9 bases. The CDR3 has 16 residues. Trimming cost V 4 bases and J 1 base; bases outside gene matches: 7. Germline V lookup: CDR1 MNHEY, CDR2 SMNVEV (reference sequence). The CDR3 DNA follows: TGTGCCAGCAGTTCGGGACAGGGATCCCCGAACACTGAAGCTTTCTTT. The encoded protein is CASSSGQGSPNTEAFF.

The CDR3, as DNA: TGCGCCAGCAGCTTGGCCGGACCACAGGGGGCTTTAACAGAGACCCAGTACTTC. Translating gives CASSLAGPQGALTETQYF. V gene TRBV5-1 combines with J gene TRBJ2-5, with 9 nucleotides matching TRBD1. J lost 4 bases, V lost 0 bases, and 13 bases had no gene match. CDR1 and CDR2 from the germline V gene are SGHRS and YFSETQ. The CDR3 consists of 18 residues.

This chain uses TRBV19 with TRBJ2-7; TRBD1 aligns across 8 bases. Germline V gene data show CDR1 as LNHDA and CDR2 as SQIVND (reference sequence). The CDR3 consists of 15 residues. V shed 5 bases, J shed 1 base, and the junction held 7 bases outside the gene matches. DNA of the CDR3: TGTGCCAGTAGTGACAGGGGAAAGGCTTCCTACGAGCAGTACTTC. Translated: CASSDRGKASYEQYF.

Here the CDR3 DNA reads TGCGCCAGCAGCGATGGTTCACTAGCGGGATATAATGAGCAGTTCTTC. This sequence encodes CASSDGSLAGYNEQFF. This chain links TRBV5-1 with TRBJ2-1; 10 nucleotides match TRBD2. The germline V gene encodes CDR1 SGHRS and CDR2 YFSETQ. V shed 4 bases and J 7 bases; nucleotides not matched to a gene: 11. The CDR3 has 16 amino acids.

The chain is built from TRBV28 and TRBJ1-1; D perhaps matches TRBD1 (5 bases). CDR3 length equals 12 residues. From germline, CDR1 is MDHEN and CDR2 SYDVKM. Trimming stripped 9 bases from V and 6 bases from J, with 14 bases between. The CDR3 loop is CASNSGRPEAFF. In DNA form, the CDR3 reads TGTGCCAGTAACTCAGGGAGGCCTGAAGCTTTCTTT. The full variable domain, rest sourced from reference TRBV28 and TRBJ1-1, is DVKVTQSSRYLVKRTGEKVFLECVQDMDHENMFWYRQDPGLGLRLIYFSYDVKMKEKGDIPEGYSVSREKKERFSLILESASTNQTSMYLCASNSGRPEAFFGQGTRLTVV.

This clone appeared a few times. The J gene is TRBJ2-3, the V gene TRBV19; 8 nucleotides align to TRBD2. The CDR3 is made up of 14 amino acids. The trim removed 8 bases at V and 6 bases at J, leaving 10 bases unmatched. The V gene's germline CDR1 is LNHDA and CDR2 SQIVND (reference sequence). CDR3 coding DNA: TGTGCCAGTGGCCCAGGGGCGGGAGGCGATACGCAGTATTTT. Translating gives CASGPGAGGDTQYF.

This chain joins TRBV29-1 and TRBJ2-1, with TRBD2 matching over 12 bases. V shed 4 bases, J shed 6 bases, and the junction held 4 bases outside the gene matches. The CDR3 contains 14 residues. Germline V lookup: CDR1 SQVTM, CDR2 ANQGSEA. The CDR3 coding sequence is TGCAGCGTTGGCCGGACTAGCGGGATCAATGAGCAGTTCTTC. Amino acids: CSVGRTSGINEQFF.

This clone was observed a handful of times. This chain links TRBV7-3 with TRBJ1-3; tentatively, D is TRBD1 (6 bases). The germline gives CDR1 SGHTA, CDR2 FQGTGA. CDR3 size: 14 residues. V lost 4 bases to trimming and J lost 4 bases, with 11 bases between them. The CDR3 DNA follows: TGTGCCAGCAGCTCTACAGGGTCCGGAAACACCATATATTTT. Translation: CASSSTGSGNTIYF.

The chain joins TRBV7-3 to TRBJ2-3; 13 positions match TRBD2. CDR3 length equals 17 residues. The V gene end was trimmed by 0 bases and the J gene end by 2 bases; junction bases not matched to a gene: 2. CDR1 SGHTA and CDR2 FQGTGA come from the germline V gene. The CDR3 sequence is CASSLTGTSGNTDTQYF. The CDR3, as DNA: TGTGCCAGCAGCTTAACGGGGACTAGCGGGAACACAGATACGCAGTATTTT.

This clone has just one count. This chain joins TRBV19 and TRBJ2-3, with TRBD1 as a possible D gene (6 bases). The CDR3 has 16 residues. V was pared by 6 bases and J by 0 bases, with 16 bases between. CDR1 and CDR2 (germline): LNHDA, SQIVND (reference sequence). CDR3 nucleotides: TGTGCCAGTAGCCAGACAGGTGCCTCTAGCACAGATACGCAGTATTTT. Amino acids: CASSQTGASSTDTQYF.

This chain joins TRBV27 and TRBJ2-7; D perhaps matches TRBD2 (7 bases). Germline CDR1 MNHEY, CDR2 SMNVEV (reference sequence). The CDR3 totals 15 residues. Trimming cost V 2 bases and J 5 bases, with 16 bases left between them. The DNA of the CDR3 is TGTGCCAGCAGTTTAGGTCGGGGGGCGGCCAACGAGCAGTACTTC. Translation gives CASSLGRGAANEQYF.

This clone has just one count. One end of the junction is discordant with germline, which a read error may explain. The J gene is TRBJ2-1, the V gene TRBV28; 11 nucleotides line up with TRBD2. Germline V gene data show CDR1 as MDHEN and CDR2 as SYDVKM. The CDR3 has 13 residues. The CDR3 here is CASTYSTSGSFIF. The CDR3 DNA reads as TGTGCCAGCACCTATTCCACTAGCGGGAGTTTCATCTTC. The variable domain in full, with the rest retrieved from reference TRBV28 and TRBJ2-1, is DVKVTQSSRYLVKRTGEKVFLECVQDMDHENMFWYRQDPGLGLRLIYFSYDVKMKEKGDIPEGYSVSREKKERFSLILESASTNQTSMYLCASTYSTSGSFIFGPGTRLTVL.

CDR3 in amino acids: CASSYGTGVEAFF. CDR3 DNA: TGTGCCAGCAGTTACGGGACAGGGGTTGAAGCTTTCTTT. The V call is TRBV6-5, the J call TRBJ1-1; 10 nucleotides line up with TRBD1. In germline, CDR1 is MNHEY, CDR2 SVGAGI. The CDR3 runs to 13 residues. Unmatched junction bases numbered 1, after V lost 2 bases and J lost 7 bases.

The chain has TRBV20-1 and TRBJ2-1, with 7 bases that match TRBD2. Unmatched junction bases numbered 5, after V lost 6 bases and J lost 9 bases. Germline V gene lookup returns CDR1 DFQATT and CDR2 SNEGSKA (reference sequence). The CDR3 covers 11 residues. In DNA form, the CDR3 reads TGCAGTGCGGGCGGGAGTATTGAGCAGTTCTTC. Amino acids: CSAGGSIEQFF.

The chain joins TRBV5-1 to TRBJ2-7; 10 bases are a match to TRBD1. CDR3 size: 14 residues. Unmatched junction bases numbered 7, after V lost 4 bases and J lost 6 bases. Germline CDR1 is SGHRS and CDR2 is YFSETQ. The CDR3 nucleotides are TGCGCCAGCAGCAGGCCGGGACAGGGGACCGAGCAGTACTTC. It yields the protein CASSRPGQGTEQYF.

This sequence joins TRBV6-1 and TRBJ1-1, with 7 positions matching TRBD1. This CDR3 region has 16 residues. Germline V lookup: CDR1 MNHNS, CDR2 SASEGT. Losses at the gene ends were 6 bases for V and 1 base for J; bases not matched to a gene: 11. The CDR3 reads CASSENRGPSNTEAFF. CDR3 DNA sequence: TGTGCCAGCAGCGAAAACAGGGGCCCCTCGAACACTGAAGCTTTCTTT.

The chain carries TRBV27 and TRBJ2-1, with 11 nucleotides matching TRBD2. Trimming at V came to 0 bases and at J to 3 bases, leaving 4 bases not matched to a gene. The CDR3 is made up of 17 amino acids. Germline assignment: CDR1 MNHEY and CDR2 SMNVEV (reference sequence). CDR3 loop: CASSLSTGTSGYNEQFF. The CDR3, as DNA: TGTGCCAGCAGTTTATCTACTGGGACTAGCGGCTACAATGAGCAGTTCTTC.